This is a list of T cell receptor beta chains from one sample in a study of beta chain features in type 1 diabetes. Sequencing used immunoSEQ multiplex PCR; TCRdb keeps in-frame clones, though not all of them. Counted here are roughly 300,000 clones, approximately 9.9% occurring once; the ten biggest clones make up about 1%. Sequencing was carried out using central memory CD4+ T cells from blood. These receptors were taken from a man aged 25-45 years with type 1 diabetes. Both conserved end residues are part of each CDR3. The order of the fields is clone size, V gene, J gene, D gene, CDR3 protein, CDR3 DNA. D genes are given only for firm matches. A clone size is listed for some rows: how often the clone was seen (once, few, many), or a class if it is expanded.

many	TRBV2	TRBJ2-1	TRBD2	CASIRGGLYNEQFF	TGTGCCAGCATCCGGGGGGGACTCTACAATGAGCAGTTCTTC
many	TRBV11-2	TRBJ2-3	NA	CASSLERATQYF	TGTGCCAGCAGCTTAGAGAGGGCTACGCAGTATTTT
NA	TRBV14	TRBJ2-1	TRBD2	CASSQEKLAESSYNEQFF	TGTGCCAGCAGCCAAGAAAAACTAGCGGAAAGCTCCTACAATGAGCAGTTCTTC
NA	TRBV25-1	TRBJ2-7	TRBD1	CASSEWSGDRGNEQYF	TGTGCCAGCAGTGAATGGTCTGGGGACAGGGGCAACGAGCAGTACTTC
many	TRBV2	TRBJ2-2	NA	CASSGTPPNTGELFF	TGTGCCAGCAGTGGGACTCCTCCTAACACCGGGGAGCTGTTTTTT
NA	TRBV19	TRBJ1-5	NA	CASSLPDQGNQPQHF	TGTGCCAGTAGCCTACCAGATCAGGGCAATCAGCCCCAGCATTTT
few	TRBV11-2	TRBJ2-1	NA	CASSLAGPLGNEQFF	TGTGCCAGCAGCTTAGCCGGCCCCCTTGGCAATGAGCAGTTCTTC
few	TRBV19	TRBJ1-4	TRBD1	CASASGTVNEKLFF	TGTGCCAGTGCTTCCGGGACAGTGAATGAAAAACTGTTTTTT
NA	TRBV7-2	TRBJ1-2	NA	CASSLAHGPNYGYTF	TGTGCCAGCAGCTTAGCGCACGGACCTAACTATGGCTACACCTTC
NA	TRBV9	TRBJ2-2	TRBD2	CASSAPRTSVPNTGELFF	TGTGCCAGCAGCGCCCCCCGGACTAGCGTACCGAACACCGGGGAGCTGTTTTTT
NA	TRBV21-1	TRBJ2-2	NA	CASSKVADTGELFF	TGTGCCAGCAGCAAAGTCGCAGATACCGGGGAGCTGTTTTTT
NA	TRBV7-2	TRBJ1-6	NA	CASSLGHGQNSPLHF	TGTGCCAGCAGCTTGGGTCATGGACAGAATTCACCCCTCCACTTT
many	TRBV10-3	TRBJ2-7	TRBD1	CAISDNRGNEQYF	TGTGCCATCAGTGACAACAGGGGGAACGAGCAGTACTTC
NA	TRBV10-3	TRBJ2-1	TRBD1	CAISGGTGSFNEQFF	TGTGCCATCAGTGGCGGGACAGGGTCATTCAATGAGCAGTTCTTC
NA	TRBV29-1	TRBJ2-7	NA	CSAWTVTYEQYF	TGCAGCGCTTGGACGGTCACCTACGAGCAGTACTTC
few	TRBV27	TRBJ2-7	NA	CASSLSANGDNSYEQYF	TGTGCCAGCAGTTTATCCGCGAATGGGGACAACTCCTACGAGCAGTACTTC
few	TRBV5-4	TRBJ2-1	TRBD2	CASSLARTSGSYNEQFF	TGTGCCAGCAGCTTGGCTAGGACTAGCGGATCCTACAATGAGCAGTTCTTC
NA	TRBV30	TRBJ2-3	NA	CAWSEGRSTDTQYF	TGTGCCTGGAGTGAGGGACGGAGCACAGATACGCAGTATTTT
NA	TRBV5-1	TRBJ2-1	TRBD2	CASSLDGTSGPKQFF	TGCGCCAGCAGCTTGGATGGGACTAGCGGGCCAAAGCAGTTCTTC
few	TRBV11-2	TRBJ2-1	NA	CASSSMTTWNEQFF	TGTGCCAGCAGCTCCATGACAACGTGGAATGAGCAGTTCTTC
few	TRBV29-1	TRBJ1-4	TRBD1	CSVNRGQANEKLFF	TGCAGCGTCAACAGGGGGCAGGCTAATGAAAAACTGTTTTTT
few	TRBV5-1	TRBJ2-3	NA	CASSSGLAQDTQYF	TGCGCCAGCAGTTCTGGACTGGCCCAAGATACGCAGTATTTT
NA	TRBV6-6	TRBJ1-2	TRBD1	CASSPGTGYSYGYTF	TGTGCCAGCAGCCCCGGGACAGGTTATAGCTATGGCTACACCTTC
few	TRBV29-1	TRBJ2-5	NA	CSVDQGRGETQYF	TGCAGCGTGGATCAGGGAAGGGGAGAGACCCAGTACTTC
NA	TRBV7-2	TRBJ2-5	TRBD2	CASSLGSGVETQYF	TGTGCCAGCAGCTTAGGTAGCGGGGTTGAGACCCAGTACTTC
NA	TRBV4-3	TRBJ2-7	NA	CASSQGPDNSYEQYF	TGCGCCAGCAGCCAAGGGCCTGATAACTCCTACGAGCAGTACTTC
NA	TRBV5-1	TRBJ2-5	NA	CASSLQGPETQYF	TGCGCCAGCAGCTTGCAGGGGCCGGAGACCCAGTACTTC
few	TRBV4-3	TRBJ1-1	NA	CASSHSEGKAFF	TGCGCCAGCAGCCATTCTGAAGGGAAAGCTTTCTTT
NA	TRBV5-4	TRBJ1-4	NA	CASSLIGQPNEKLFF	TGTGCCAGCAGCTTAATCGGACAGCCTAATGAAAAACTGTTTTTT
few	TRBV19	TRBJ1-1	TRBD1	CASSDRVNTEAFF	TGTGCCAGTTCAGACAGGGTGAACACTGAAGCTTTCTTT
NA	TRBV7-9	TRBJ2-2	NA	CASSLQGGYTGELFF	TGTGCCAGCAGCTTACAGGGTGGTTACACCGGGGAGCTGTTTTTT
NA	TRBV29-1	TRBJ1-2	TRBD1	CSVGGQGKGGYTF	TGCAGCGTGGGGGGACAGGGCAAGGGAGGCTACACCTTC